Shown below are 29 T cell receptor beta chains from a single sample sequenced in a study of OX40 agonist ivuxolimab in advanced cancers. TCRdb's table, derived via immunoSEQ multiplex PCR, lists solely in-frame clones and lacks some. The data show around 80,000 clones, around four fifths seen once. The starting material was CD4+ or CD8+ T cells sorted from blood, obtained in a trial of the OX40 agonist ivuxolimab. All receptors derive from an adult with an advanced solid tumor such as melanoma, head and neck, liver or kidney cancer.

The chain's CDR3 is CASSSGGTQETQYF. CDR3 DNA sequence: TGCGCCAGCAGCTCGGGAGGGACTCAAGAGACCCAGTACTTC. The chain has TRBV5-1 and TRBJ2-5; 8 positions agree with TRBD2. Losses at the gene ends were 3 bases for V and 2 bases for J; bases not matched to a gene: 3. This CDR3 has 14 amino acids. Germline V gene data show CDR1 as SGHRS and CDR2 as YFSETQ. Full variable domain (remainder filled in from reference TRBV5-1 and TRBJ2-5): KAGVTQTPRYLIKTRGQQVTLSCSPISGHRSVSWYQQTPGQGLQFLFEYFSETQRNKGNFPGRFSGRQFSNSRSEMNVSTLELGDSALYLCASSSGGTQETQYFGPGTRLLVL.

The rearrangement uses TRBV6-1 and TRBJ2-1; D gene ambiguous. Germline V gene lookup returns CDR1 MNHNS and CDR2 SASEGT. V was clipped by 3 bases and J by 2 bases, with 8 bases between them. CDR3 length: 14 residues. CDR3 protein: CASSELQTYNEQFF. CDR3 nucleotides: TGTGCCAGCAGTGAGTTACAAACCTACAATGAGCAGTTCTTC.

In nucleotides, the CDR3 is TGTGCCAGCAGCGTCCAGAGGACTAACAATGAGCAGTTCTTC. It yields the protein CASSVQRTNNEQFF. The J gene is TRBJ2-1, the V gene TRBV5-4; D may be TRBD2 (6 bases). The germline V and J ends were trimmed by 4 bases and 5 bases, with 13 bases remaining between them. The CDR3 loop spans 14 amino acids. Germline values: CDR1 SGHNT, CDR2 YYREEE (reference sequence). The full variable domain, in which reference TRBV5-4 and TRBJ2-1 provide the parts outside the CDR3, is ETGVTQSPTHLIKTRGQQVTLRCSSQSGHNTVSWYQQALGQGPQFIFQYYREEENGRGNFPPRFSGLQFPNYSSELNVNALELDDSALYLCASSVQRTNNEQFFGPGTRLTVL.

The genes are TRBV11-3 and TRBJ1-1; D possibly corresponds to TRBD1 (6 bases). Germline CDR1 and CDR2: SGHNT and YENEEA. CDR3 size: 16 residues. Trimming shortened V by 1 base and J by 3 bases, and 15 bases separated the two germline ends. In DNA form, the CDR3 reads TGTGCCAGCAGCTTAGGCAGGGGTATTAAGGACACTGAAGCTTTCTTT. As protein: CASSLGRGIKDTEAFF.

This CDR3 reads CASSFKDREGEFF. The CDR3, as DNA: TGTGCCAGCAGCTTTAAGGACAGGGAGGGGGAATTCTTC. The rearrangement links TRBV5-6 to TRBJ2-1; perhaps TRBD1 as D (8 bases). Trimming shortened V by 2 bases and J by 16 bases, and 19 bases separated the two germline ends. Germline-derived CDR1 and CDR2 are SGHDT and YYEEEE. CDR3 length: 13 amino acids.

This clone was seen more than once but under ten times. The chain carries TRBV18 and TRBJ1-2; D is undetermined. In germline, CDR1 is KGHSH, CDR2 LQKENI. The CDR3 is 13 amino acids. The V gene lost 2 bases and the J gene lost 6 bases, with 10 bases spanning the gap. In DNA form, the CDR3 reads TGTGCCAGCTCACCAGGGCAGGATCATGGCTACACCTTC. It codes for CASSPGQDHGYTF.

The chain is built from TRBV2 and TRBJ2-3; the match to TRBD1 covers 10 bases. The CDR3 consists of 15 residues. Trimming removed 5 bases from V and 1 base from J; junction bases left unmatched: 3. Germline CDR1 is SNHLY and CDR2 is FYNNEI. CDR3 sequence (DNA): TGTGCCAGCAGTAGGGACAGGGGAGGCACAGATACGCAGTATTTT. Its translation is CASSRDRGGTDTQYF.

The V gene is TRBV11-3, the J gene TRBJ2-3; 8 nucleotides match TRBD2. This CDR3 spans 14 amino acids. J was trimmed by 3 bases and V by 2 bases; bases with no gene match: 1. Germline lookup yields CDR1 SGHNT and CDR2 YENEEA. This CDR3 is CASSLSGGTDTQYF. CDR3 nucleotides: TGTGCCAGCAGCTTAAGCGGGGGAACAGATACGCAGTATTTT.

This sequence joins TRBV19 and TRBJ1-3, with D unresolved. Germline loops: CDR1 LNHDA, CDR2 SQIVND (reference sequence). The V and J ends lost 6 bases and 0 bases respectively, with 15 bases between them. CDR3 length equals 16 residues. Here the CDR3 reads CASSNRISVSGNTIYF. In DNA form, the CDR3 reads TGTGCCAGTAGCAATCGGATCTCCGTCTCTGGAAACACCATATATTTT.

CDR3 amino acids: CASSLVTRGGINGYTF. The CDR3 DNA reads as TGTGCCAGCAGTTTGGTAACCAGGGGAGGAATAAATGGCTACACCTTC. The chain employs TRBV27 and TRBJ1-2, with a possible D match to TRBD1 (6 bases). Looked up from germline, CDR1 is MNHEY and CDR2 is SMNVEV (reference sequence). This CDR3 region has 16 residues. The V end lost 3 bases, the J end lost 6 bases, and 20 bases lay between the germline ends.

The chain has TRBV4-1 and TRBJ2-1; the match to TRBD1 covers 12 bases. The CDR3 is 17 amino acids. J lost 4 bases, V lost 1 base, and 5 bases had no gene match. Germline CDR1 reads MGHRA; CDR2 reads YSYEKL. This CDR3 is CASSQAGTGGRYNEQFF. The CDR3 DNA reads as TGCGCCAGCAGCCAAGCCGGGACAGGGGGCAGATACAATGAGCAGTTCTTC.

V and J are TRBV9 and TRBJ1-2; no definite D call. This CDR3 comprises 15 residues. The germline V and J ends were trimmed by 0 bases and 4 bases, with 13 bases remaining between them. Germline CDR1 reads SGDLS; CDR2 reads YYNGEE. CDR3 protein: CASSVGVGLSYGYTF. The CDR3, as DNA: TGTGCCAGCAGCGTAGGGGTAGGGTTATCCTATGGCTACACCTTC. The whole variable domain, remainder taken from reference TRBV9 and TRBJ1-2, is DSGVTQTPKHLITATGQRVTLRCSPRSGDLSVYWYQQSLDQGLQFLIQYYNGEERAKGNILERFSAQQFPDLHSELNLSSLELGDSALYFCASSVGVGLSYGYTFGSGTRLTVV.

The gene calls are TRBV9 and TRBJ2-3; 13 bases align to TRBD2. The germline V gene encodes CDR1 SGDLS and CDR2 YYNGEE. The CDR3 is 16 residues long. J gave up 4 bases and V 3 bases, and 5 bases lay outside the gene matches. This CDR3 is CASSAGTSGVADTQYF. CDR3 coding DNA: TGTGCCAGCAGCGCCGGGACTAGCGGGGTCGCAGATACGCAGTATTTT.

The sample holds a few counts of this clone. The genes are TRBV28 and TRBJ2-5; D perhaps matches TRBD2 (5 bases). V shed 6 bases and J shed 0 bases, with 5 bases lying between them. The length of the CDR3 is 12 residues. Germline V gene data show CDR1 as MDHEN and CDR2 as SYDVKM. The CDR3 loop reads CASRRDQETQYF. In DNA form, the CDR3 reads TGTGCCAGCAGGCGGGACCAAGAGACCCAGTACTTC.

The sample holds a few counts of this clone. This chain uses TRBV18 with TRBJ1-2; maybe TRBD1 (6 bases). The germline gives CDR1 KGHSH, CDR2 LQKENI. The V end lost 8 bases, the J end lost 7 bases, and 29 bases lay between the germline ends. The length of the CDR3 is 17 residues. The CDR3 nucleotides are TGTGCCAGCCTCCCTCCGGCGTCCGGGGGCGGTTATGGTGGCTACACCTTC. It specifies CASLPPASGGGYGGYTF.

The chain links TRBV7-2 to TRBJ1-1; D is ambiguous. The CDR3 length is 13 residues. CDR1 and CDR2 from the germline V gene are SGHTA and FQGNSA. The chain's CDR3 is CITAELMNTEAFF. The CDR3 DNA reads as TGTATAACCGCCGAGCTCATGAACACTGAAGCTTTCTTT.

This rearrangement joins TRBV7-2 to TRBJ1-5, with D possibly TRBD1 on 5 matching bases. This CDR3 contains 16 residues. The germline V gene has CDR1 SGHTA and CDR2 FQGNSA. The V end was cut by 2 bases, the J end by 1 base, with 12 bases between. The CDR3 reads CASSLIGAGSNQPQHF. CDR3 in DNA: TGTGCCAGCAGCTTAATCGGGGCAGGGAGCAATCAGCCCCAGCATTTT.

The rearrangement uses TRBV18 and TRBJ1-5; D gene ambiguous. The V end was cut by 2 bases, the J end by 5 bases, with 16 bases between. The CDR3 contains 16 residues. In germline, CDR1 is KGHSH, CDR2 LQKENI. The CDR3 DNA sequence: TGTGCCAGCTCACCAAAGGAGGGAGGAAGGGATCAGCCCCAGCATTTT. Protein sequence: CASSPKEGGRDQPQHF. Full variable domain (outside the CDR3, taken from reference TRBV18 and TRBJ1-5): NAGVMQNPRHLVRRRGQEARLRCSPMKGHSHVYWYRQLPEEGLKFMVYLQKENIIDESGMPKERFSAEFPKEGPSILRIQQVVRGDSAAYFCASSPKEGGRDQPQHFGDGTRLSIL.

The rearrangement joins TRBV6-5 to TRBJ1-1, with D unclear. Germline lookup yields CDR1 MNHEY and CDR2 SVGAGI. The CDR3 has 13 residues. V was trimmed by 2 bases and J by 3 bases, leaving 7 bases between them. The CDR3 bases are TGTGCCAGCAGTTACGCCTTCGACACTGAAGCTTTCTTT. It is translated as CASSYAFDTEAFF.

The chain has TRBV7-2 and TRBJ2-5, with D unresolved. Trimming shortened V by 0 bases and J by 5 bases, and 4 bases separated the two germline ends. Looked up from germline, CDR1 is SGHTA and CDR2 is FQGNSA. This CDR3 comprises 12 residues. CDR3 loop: CASSLAVETQYF. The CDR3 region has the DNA TGTGCCAGCAGCTTAGCGGTCGAGACCCAGTACTTC.

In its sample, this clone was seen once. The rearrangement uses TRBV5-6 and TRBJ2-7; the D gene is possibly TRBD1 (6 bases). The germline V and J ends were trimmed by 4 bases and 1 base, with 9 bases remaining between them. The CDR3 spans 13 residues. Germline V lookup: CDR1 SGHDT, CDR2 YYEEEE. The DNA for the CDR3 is TGTGCCAGCAGCAACGGGACATCCTACGAGCAGTACGTC. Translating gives CASSNGTSYEQYV.

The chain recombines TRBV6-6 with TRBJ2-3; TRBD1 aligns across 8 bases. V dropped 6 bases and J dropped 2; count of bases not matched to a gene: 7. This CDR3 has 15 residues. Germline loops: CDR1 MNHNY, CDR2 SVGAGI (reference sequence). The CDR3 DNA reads TGTGCCAGCAGCTCCGGACAGGGCCACACAGATACGCAGTATTTT. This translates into CASSSGQGHTDTQYF.

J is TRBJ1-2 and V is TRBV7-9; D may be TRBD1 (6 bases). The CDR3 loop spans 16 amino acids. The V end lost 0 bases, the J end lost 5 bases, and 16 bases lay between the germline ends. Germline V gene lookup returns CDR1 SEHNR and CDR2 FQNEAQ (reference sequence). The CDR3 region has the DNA TGTGCCAGCAGCTTAGCGCGTGGGGGCGCAGGGTATGGCTACACCTTC. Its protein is CASSLARGGAGYGYTF.

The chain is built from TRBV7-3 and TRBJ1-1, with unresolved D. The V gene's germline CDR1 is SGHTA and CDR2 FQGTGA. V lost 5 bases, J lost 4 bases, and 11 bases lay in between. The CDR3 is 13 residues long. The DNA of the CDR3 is TGTGCCAGCAGCCGTCAAGTTTCCACTGAAGCTTTCTTT. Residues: CASSRQVSTEAFF.

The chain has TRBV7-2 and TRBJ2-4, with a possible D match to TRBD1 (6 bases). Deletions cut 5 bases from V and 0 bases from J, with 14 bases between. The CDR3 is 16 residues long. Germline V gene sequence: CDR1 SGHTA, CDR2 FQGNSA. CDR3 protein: CASSPTGYIAKNIQYF. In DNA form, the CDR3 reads TGTGCCAGCAGCCCGACAGGCTACATAGCCAAAAACATTCAGTACTTC.

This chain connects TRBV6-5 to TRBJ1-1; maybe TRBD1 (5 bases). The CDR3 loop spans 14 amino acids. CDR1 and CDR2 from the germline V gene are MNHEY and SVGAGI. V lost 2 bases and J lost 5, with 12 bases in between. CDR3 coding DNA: TGTGCCAGCAGTTACGAGGGGAGGAGGACTGAAGCTTTCTTT. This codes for CASSYEGRRTEAFF.

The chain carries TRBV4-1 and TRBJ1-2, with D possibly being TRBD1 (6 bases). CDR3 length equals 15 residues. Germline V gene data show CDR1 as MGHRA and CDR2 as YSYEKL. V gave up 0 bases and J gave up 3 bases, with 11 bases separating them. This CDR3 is CASSQEGDTYYGYTF. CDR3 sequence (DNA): TGCGCCAGCAGCCAAGAAGGGGACACCTACTATGGCTACACCTTC.

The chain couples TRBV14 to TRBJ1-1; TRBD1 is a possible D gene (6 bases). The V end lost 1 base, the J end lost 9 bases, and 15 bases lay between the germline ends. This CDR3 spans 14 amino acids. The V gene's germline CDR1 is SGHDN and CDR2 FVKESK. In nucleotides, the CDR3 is TGTGCCAGCAGCCAAGTGGGAGGAGGGGACAAAGCTTTCTTT. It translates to CASSQVGGGDKAFF.

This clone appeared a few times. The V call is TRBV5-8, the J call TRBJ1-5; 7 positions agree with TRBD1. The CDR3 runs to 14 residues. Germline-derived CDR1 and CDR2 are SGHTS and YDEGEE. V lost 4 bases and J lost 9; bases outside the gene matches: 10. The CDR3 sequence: CASSVGTAGLPQHF. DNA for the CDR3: TGTGCCAGCAGCGTCGGGACAGCAGGTCTGCCCCAGCATTTT.